This T cell receptor (beta chain) was documented in a study of shared T cell receptors in the human thymus. Clones were read by immunoSEQ multiplex PCR, and TCRdb kept only the in-frame ones, dropping some. Of over 650,000 clones in the sample, about 90% were seen once. V was clipped by 3 bases and J by 4 bases, with 18 bases between them. CDR1 and CDR2 from the germline V gene are MDHEN and SYDVKM. CDR3 length: 16 residues. The same specimen was also included in a second study, on human thymus T cells.

This receptor was identified in a boy under two years old with a congenital heart defect. The chain combines TRBV28 with TRBJ1-2; D might be TRBD1 (5 bases). The sequencing input was thymocytes. The DNA for the CDR3 is TGTGCCAGCAGTTTTGATATGGCAGGGACTATCTATGGCTACACCTTC. Amino acids: CASSFDMAGTIYGYTF.